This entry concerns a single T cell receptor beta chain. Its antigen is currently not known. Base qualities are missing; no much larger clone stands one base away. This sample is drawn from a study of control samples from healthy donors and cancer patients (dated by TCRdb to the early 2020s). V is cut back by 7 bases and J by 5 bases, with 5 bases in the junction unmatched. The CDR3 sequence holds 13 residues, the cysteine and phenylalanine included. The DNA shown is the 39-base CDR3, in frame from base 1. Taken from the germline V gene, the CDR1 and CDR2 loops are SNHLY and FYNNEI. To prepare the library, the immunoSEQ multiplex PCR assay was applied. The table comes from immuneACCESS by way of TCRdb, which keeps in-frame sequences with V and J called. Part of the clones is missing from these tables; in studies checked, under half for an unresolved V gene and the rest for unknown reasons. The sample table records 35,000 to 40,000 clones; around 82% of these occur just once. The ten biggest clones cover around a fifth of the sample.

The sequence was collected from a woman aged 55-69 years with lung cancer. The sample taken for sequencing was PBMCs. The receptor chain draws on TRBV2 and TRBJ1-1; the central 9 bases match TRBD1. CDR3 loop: CASKDDRGTEAFF. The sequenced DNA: TGTGCCAGCAAAGACGACAGGGGGACTGAAGCTTTCTTT.